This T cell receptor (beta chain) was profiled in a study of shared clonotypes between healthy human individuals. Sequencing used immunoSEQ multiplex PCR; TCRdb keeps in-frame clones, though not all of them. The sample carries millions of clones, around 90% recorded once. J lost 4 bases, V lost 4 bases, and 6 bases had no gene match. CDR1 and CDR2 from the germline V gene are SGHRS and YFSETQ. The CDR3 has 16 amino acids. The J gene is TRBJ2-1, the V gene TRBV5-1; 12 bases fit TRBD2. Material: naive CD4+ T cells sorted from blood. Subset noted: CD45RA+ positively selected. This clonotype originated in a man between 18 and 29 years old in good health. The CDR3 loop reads CASSPGGLAGYNEQFF. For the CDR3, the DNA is TGCGCCAGCAGCCCGGGCGGACTAGCGGGATACAATGAGCAGTTCTTC.